This T cell receptor beta chain was recovered during a study of blood T cell repertoires in COVID-19. Under the authors' procedure: Amplification of reference gene primers provided the estimated nucleated cell counts. Clones were sequenced by immunoSEQ multiplex PCR, and TCRdb holds only the in-frame ones, with some missing. That table furnishes V, J and clone size, whereas the DNA furnished D and trimming. The top ten hold over 0.75% of the sample, which has about 260,000 clones, approximately 90% seen once. Germline lookup yields CDR1 MDHEN and CDR2 SYDVKM. The CDR3 spans 14 residues. Unmatched junction bases numbered 9, after V lost 7 bases and J lost 4 bases.

The chain is built from TRBV28 and TRBJ1-2; 7 bases align to TRBD1. What was sequenced was PBMCs or T cells enriched from blood (not recorded which). This receptor was obtained from a man aged 50 to 59 who had been exposed to COVID-19. The CDR3 DNA is TGTGCCAGCACTACCTCGAGACAGGGCTATGGCTACACCTTC. This gives the protein CASTTSRQGYGYTF.